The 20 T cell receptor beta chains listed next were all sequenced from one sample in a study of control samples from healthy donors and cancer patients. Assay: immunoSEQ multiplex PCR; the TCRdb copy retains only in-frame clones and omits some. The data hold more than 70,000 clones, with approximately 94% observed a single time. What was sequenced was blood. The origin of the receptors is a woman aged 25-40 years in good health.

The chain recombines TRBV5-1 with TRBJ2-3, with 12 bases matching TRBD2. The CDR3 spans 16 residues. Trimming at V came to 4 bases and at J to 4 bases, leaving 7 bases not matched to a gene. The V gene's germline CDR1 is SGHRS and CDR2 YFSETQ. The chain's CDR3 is CASSQERLAGADTQYF. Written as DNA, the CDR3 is TGCGCCAGCAGCCAAGAAAGACTAGCGGGGGCAGATACGCAGTATTTT.

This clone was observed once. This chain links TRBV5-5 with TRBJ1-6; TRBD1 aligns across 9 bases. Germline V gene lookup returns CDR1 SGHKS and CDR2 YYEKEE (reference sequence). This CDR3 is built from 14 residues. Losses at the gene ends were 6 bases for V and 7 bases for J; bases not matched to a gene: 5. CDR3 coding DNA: TGTGCCAGCACGACGGGGACAGGGAATTCACCCCTCCACTTT. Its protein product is CASTTGTGNSPLHF.

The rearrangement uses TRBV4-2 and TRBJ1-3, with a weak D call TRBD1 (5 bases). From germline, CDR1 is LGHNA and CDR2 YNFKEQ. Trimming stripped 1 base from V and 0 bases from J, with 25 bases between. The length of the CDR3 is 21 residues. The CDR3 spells CASSQGLVRGGNLGSGNTIYF. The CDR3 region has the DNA TGTGCCAGCAGCCAAGGCCTCGTGCGTGGGGGAAACTTAGGCTCTGGAAACACCATATATTTT.

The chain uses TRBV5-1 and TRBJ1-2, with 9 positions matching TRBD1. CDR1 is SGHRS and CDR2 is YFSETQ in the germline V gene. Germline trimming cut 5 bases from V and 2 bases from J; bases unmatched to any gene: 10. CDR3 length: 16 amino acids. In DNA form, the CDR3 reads TGCGCCAGCAGTTTGACCGGGACAGGGAAAAACTATGGCTACACCTTC. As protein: CASSLTGTGKNYGYTF.

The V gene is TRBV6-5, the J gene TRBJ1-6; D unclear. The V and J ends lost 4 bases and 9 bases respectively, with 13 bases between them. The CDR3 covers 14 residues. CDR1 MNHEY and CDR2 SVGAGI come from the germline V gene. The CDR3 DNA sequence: TGTGCCAGCAGTTCCCAGAGTCTGGGTTCACCCCTCCACTTT. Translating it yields CASSSQSLGSPLHF.

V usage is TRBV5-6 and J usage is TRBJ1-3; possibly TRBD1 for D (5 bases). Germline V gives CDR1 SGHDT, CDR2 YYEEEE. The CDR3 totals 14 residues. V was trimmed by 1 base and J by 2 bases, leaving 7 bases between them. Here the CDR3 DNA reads TGTGCCAGCAGCTTGTGGGGGACTGGAAACACCATATATTTT. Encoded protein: CASSLWGTGNTIYF.

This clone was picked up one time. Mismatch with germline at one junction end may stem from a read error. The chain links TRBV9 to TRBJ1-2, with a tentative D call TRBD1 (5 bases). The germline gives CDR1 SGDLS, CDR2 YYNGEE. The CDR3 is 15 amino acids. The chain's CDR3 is CASSEGMGTPPRFPF. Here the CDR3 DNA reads TGTGCCAGCAGCGAGGGGATGGGCACACCTCCCCGGTTCCCCTTC.

In nucleotides, the CDR3 is TGTGCCAGCAGCCAAGGGACAGGGGGAGAGACCCAGTACTTC. This gives the protein CASSQGTGGETQYF. The chain uses TRBV3-1 (or the pseudogene TRBV3-2) and TRBJ2-5, with 10 bases lining up with TRBD1. CDR1 is LGHDT, CDR2 YNNKEL, per germline (reference sequence). J was trimmed by 4 bases and V by 1 base; bases with no gene match: 0. The CDR3 totals 14 residues.

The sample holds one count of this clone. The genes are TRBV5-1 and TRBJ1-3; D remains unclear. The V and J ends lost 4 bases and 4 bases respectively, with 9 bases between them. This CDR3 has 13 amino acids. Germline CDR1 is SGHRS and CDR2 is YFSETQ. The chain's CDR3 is CASSPLTGNTIYF. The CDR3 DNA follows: TGCGCCAGCAGCCCCCTGACGGGAAACACCATATATTTT.

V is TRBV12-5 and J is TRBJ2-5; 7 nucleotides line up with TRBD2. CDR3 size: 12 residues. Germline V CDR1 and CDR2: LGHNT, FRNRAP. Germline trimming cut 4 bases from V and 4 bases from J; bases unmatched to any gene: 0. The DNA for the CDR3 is TGTGCTAGTGGTTGGGGGGGAGAGACCCAGTACTTC. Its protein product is CASGWGGETQYF.

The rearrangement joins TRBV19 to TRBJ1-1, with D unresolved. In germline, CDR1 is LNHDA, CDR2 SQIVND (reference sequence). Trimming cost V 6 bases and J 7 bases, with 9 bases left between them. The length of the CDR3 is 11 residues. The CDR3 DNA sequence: TGTGCCAGTAGGCACCGGGATGAAGCTTTCTTT. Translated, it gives CASRHRDEAFF.

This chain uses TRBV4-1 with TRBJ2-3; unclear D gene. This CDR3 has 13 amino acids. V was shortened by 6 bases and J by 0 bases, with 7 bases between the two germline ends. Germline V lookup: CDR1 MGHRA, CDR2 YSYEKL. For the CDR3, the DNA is TGCGCCAGCAGGGGCCTTAGCACAGATACGCAGTATTTT. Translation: CASRGLSTDTQYF.

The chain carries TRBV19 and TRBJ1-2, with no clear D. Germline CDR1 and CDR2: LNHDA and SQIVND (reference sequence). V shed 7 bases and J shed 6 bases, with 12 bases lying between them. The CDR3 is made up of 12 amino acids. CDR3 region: CASTQNYDGYTF. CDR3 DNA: TGTGCCAGTACCCAAAACTATGATGGCTACACCTTC.

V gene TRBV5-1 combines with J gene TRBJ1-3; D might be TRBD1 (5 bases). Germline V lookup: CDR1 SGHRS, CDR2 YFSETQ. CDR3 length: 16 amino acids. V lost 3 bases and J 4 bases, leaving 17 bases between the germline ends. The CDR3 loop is CASSSGVQGGGNTIYF. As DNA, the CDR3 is TGCGCCAGCAGCTCGGGCGTCCAGGGAGGCGGAAACACCATATATTTT. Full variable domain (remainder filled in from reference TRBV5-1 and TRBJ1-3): KAGVTQTPRYLIKTRGQQVTLSCSPISGHRSVSWYQQTPGQGLQFLFEYFSETQRNKGNFPGRFSGRQFSNSRSEMNVSTLELGDSALYLCASSSGVQGGGNTIYFGEGSWLTVV.

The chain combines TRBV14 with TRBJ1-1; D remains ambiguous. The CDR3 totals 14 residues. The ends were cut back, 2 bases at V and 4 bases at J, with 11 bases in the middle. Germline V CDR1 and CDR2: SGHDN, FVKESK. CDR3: CASSQSSISTEAFF. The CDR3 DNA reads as TGTGCCAGCAGCCAATCCTCCATCTCCACTGAAGCTTTCTTT. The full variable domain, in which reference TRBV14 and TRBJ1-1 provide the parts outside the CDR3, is EAGVTQFPSHSVIEKGQTVTLRCDPISGHDNLYWYRRVMGKEIKFLLHFVKESKQDESGMPNNRFLAERTGGTYSTLKVQPAELEDSGVYFCASSQSSISTEAFFGQGTRLTVV.

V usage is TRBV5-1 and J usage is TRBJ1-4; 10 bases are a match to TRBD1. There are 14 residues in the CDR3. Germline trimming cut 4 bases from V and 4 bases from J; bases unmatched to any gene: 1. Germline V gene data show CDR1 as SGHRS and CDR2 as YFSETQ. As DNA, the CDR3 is TGCGCCAGCAGCCGGGACAGGGGTAATGAAAAACTGTTTTTT. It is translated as CASSRDRGNEKLFF.

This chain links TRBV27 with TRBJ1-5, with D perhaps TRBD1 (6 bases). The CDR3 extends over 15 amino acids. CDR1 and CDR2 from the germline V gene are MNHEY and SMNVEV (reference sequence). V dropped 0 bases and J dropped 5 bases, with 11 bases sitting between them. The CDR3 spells CASSLSWGTYQPQHF. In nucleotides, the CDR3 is TGTGCCAGCAGTTTATCGTGGGGGACATATCAGCCCCAGCATTTT.

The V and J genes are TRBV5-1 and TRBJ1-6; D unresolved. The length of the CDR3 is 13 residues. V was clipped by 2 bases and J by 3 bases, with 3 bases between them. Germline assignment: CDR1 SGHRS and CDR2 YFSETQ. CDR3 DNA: TGCGCCAGCAGCTTTCACTATAATTCACCCCTCCACTTT. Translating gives CASSFHYNSPLHF.

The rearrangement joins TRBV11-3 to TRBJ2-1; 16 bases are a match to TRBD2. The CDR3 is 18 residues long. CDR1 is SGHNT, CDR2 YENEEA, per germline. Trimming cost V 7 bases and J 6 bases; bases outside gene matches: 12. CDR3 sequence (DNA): TGTGCCAGCACCCAGGGGTCCGGGACTAGCGGGGGGGCCAATGAGCAGTTCTTC. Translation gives CASTQGSGTSGGANEQFF.

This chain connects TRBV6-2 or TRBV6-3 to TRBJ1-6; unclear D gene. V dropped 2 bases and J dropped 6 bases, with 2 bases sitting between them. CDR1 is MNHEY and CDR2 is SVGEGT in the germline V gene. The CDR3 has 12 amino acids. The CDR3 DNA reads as TGTGCCAGCAGTTACAGTAATTCACCCCTCCACTTT. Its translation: CASSYSNSPLHF.